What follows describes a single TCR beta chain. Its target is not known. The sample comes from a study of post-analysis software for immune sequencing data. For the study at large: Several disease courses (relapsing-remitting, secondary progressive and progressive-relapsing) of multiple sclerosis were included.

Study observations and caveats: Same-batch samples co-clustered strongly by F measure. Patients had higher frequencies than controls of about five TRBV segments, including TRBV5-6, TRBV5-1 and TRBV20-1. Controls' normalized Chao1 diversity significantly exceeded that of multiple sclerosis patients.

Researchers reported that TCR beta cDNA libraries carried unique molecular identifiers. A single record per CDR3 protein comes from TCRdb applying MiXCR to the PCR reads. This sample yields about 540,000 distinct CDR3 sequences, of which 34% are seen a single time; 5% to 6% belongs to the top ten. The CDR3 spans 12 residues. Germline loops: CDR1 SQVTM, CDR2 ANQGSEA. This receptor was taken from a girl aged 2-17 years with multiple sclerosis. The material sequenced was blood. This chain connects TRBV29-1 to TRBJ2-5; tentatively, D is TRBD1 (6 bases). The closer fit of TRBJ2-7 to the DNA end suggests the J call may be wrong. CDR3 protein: CSVESPGAEQYF. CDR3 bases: TGCAGCGTTGAATCCCCAGGGGCCGAGCAGTACTTC.